This passage covers 27 T cell receptor beta chains from one sample sequenced in a study of shared clonotypes between healthy human individuals. Assay: immunoSEQ multiplex PCR; the TCRdb copy retains only in-frame clones and omits some. The table has 560,000 or so clones, about 96% seen once. The naive CD8 subset, CD45RO-negative cells positively selected for CCR7, excluded terminally differentiated effector memory CD45RA+ cells. The sample comprised naive CD8+ T cells sorted from blood. Receptor source: a woman aged 25-40 years in good health.

V usage is TRBV27 and J usage is TRBJ2-5; 8 positions match TRBD1. CDR3 length: 16 amino acids. Looked up from germline, CDR1 is MNHEY and CDR2 is SMNVEV (reference sequence). Trimming at V came to 5 bases and at J to 2 bases, leaving 10 bases not matched to a gene. CDR3 coding DNA: TGTGCCAGCAGTACTACCCCTGACAGGGGACAAGAGACCCAGTACTTC. Protein product: CASSTTPDRGQETQYF.

J is TRBJ1-2 and V is TRBV5-6, with TRBD1 as a possible D gene (5 bases). Germline CDR1 and CDR2: SGHDT and YYEEEE. The CDR3 length is 15 residues. Trimming shortened V by 4 bases and J by 4 bases, and 17 bases separated the two germline ends. The DNA for the CDR3 is TGTGCCAGCAGCATTGGTGGGGGGACGGGCTATGGCTACACCTTC. Amino acid sequence: CASSIGGGTGYGYTF.

The chain uses TRBV9 and TRBJ2-7, with 8 nucleotides matching TRBD1. The CDR3 sequence is 13 residues long. Germline V gene lookup returns CDR1 SGDLS and CDR2 YYNGEE. With V trimmed by 4 bases and J by 3 bases, 3 bases remained unmatched. The CDR3 loop is CASSQGQDYEQYF. The CDR3 nucleotides are TGTGCCAGCAGCCAGGGACAGGACTACGAGCAGTACTTC.

V is TRBV19 and J is TRBJ1-1; unclear D gene. V lost 5 bases and J 4 bases, leaving 11 bases between the germline ends. The CDR3 contains 13 residues. Germline V gene lookup returns CDR1 LNHDA and CDR2 SQIVND (reference sequence). CDR3 coding DNA: TGTGCCAGTAGTCCGGCCGGGGTCACTGAAGCTTTCTTT. It is translated as CASSPAGVTEAFF. The whole variable domain, remainder taken from reference TRBV19 and TRBJ1-1, is DGGITQSPKYLFRKEGQNVTLSCEQNLNHDAMYWYRQDPGQGLRLIYYSQIVNDFQKGDIAEGYSVSREKKESFPLTVTSAQKNPTAFYLCASSPAGVTEAFFGQGTRLTVV.

V and J are TRBV29-1 and TRBJ1-4; 7 nucleotides agree with TRBD1. CDR3 length equals 14 residues. The V gene end was trimmed by 5 bases and the J gene end by 7 bases; junction bases not matched to a gene: 10. Germline V CDR1 and CDR2: SQVTM, ANQGSEA. CDR3 amino acids: CSVSLGTVSEKLFF. The CDR3 DNA reads TGCAGCGTTTCCCTCGGGACAGTGAGTGAAAAACTGTTTTTT.

The chain is built from TRBV4-1 and TRBJ2-1, with 9 nucleotides matching TRBD1. There are 15 residues in the CDR3. Germline trimming cut 2 bases from V and 7 bases from J; bases unmatched to any gene: 6. Germline CDR1 and CDR2: MGHRA and YSYEKL. CDR3 protein: CASSQWDREDNEQFF. The CDR3 coding sequence is TGCGCCAGCAGCCAATGGGACAGGGAAGATAATGAGCAGTTCTTC.

The rearrangement links TRBV13 to TRBJ2-2; D gene unclear. Germline V gives CDR1 PRHDT, CDR2 FYEKMQ (reference sequence). This CDR3 contains 12 residues. V gave up 5 bases and J gave up 6 bases, with 7 bases separating them. The CDR3 protein is CASSPPAGELFF. For the CDR3, the DNA is TGTGCCAGCAGCCCCCCCGCCGGGGAGCTGTTTTTT.

The chain employs TRBV6-5 and TRBJ2-3; 7 bases align to TRBD2. Germline values: CDR1 MNHEY, CDR2 SVGAGI. With 3 bases clipped from V and 6 bases from J, the junction kept 3 bases outside the gene matches. The CDR3 is 13 residues long. In DNA form, the CDR3 reads TGTGCCAGCAGTTATTCGGGAGGTGATACGCAGTATTTT. It encodes CASSYSGGDTQYF.

The CDR3 coding sequence is TGTGCCAGCAGTTTTGATCGGGGGACCCAGTACTTC. As protein: CASSFDRGTQYF. The J gene is TRBJ2-5, the V gene TRBV28; D is possibly TRBD2 (5 bases). The CDR3 consists of 12 residues. Germline V gene lookup returns CDR1 MDHEN and CDR2 SYDVKM. V was shortened by 3 bases and J by 7 bases, with 9 bases between the two germline ends.

The chain employs TRBV13 and TRBJ2-1; D is ambiguous. The ends were cut back, 2 bases at V and 7 bases at J, with 9 bases in the middle. This CDR3 is built from 13 residues. Germline CDR1 PRHDT, CDR2 FYEKMQ (reference sequence). The DNA of the CDR3 is TGTGCCAGCAGCTTATTATCCGTTAATGAGCAGTTCTTC. Its translation is CASSLLSVNEQFF. Combining the CDR3 with reference TRBV13 and TRBJ2-1 gives the whole variable domain AAGVIQSPRHLIKEKRETATLKCYPIPRHDTVYWYQQGPGQDPQFLISFYEKMQSDKGSIPDRFSAQQFSDYHSELNMSSLELGDSALYFCASSLLSVNEQFFGPGTRLTVL.

In nucleotides, the CDR3 is TGCGCCAGCAGCCAAGAACAGGGGGCCAAAAACATTCAGTACTTC. Protein sequence: CASSQEQGAKNIQYF. The V and J genes are TRBV4-1 and TRBJ2-4, with 7 bases identical to TRBD1. CDR3 length: 15 amino acids. The V segment lost 0 bases and the J segment 1 base; nucleotides outside the gene matches: 0. Germline values: CDR1 MGHRA, CDR2 YSYEKL.

The J gene is TRBJ2-3, the V gene TRBV2; TRBD2 is a possible D gene (7 bases). Germline assignment: CDR1 SNHLY and CDR2 FYNNEI. V was trimmed by 7 bases and J by 6 bases, leaving 17 bases between them. The CDR3 is made up of 14 amino acids. The CDR3 coding sequence is TGTGCCAGCAACGAGGGGGGGGAGCGCGATACGCAGTATTTT. Protein sequence: CASNEGGERDTQYF.

J is TRBJ2-1 and V is TRBV4-1; tentative D call: TRBD2 (8 bases). The length of the CDR3 is 15 residues. The germline V and J ends were trimmed by 1 base and 6 bases, with 13 bases remaining between them. The germline gives CDR1 MGHRA, CDR2 YSYEKL. Written as DNA, the CDR3 is TGCGCCAGCAGCCAAGGACAGGGACTAGGCAATGAGCAGTTCTTC. This translates into CASSQGQGLGNEQFF.

The chain has TRBV15 and TRBJ2-7; 11 bases agree with TRBD1. CDR1 is LNHNV and CDR2 is YYDKDF in the germline V gene (reference sequence). The CDR3 totals 14 residues. J gave up 4 bases and V 3 bases, and 2 bases lay outside the gene matches. The CDR3 loop is CATSSGQGAYEQYF. The DNA for the CDR3 is TGTGCCACCAGCAGCGGACAGGGGGCTTACGAGCAGTACTTC.

The chain carries TRBV28 and TRBJ2-5, with a tentative D call TRBD2 (7 bases). The V and J ends lost 6 bases and 4 bases respectively, with 15 bases between them. Germline-derived CDR1 and CDR2 are MDHEN and SYDVKM. This CDR3 has 14 residues. CDR3 protein: CASREIGGVETQYF. CDR3 sequence (DNA): TGTGCCAGCAGAGAAATAGGGGGGGTAGAGACCCAGTACTTC. The full variable domain, with the rest looked up from reference TRBV28 and TRBJ2-5, is DVKVTQSSRYLVKRTGEKVFLECVQDMDHENMFWYRQDPGLGLRLIYFSYDVKMKEKGDIPEGYSVSREKKERFSLILESASTNQTSMYLCASREIGGVETQYFGPGTRLLVL.

Regarding this clone: Other DNA sequences in the sample encode the same CDR3. V usage is TRBV6-1 and J usage is TRBJ2-1, with TRBD1 matching over 10 bases. V dropped 4 bases and J dropped 2; count of bases not matched to a gene: 8. CDR1 MNHNS and CDR2 SASEGT come from the germline V gene. The length of the CDR3 is 17 residues. CDR3 DNA: TGTGCCAGCAGTGGAAGACTGGGACAGGGGCCCTACAATGAGCAGTTCTTC. This translates into CASSGRLGQGPYNEQFF.

The rearrangement joins TRBV7-9 to TRBJ1-4, with 7 bases fitting TRBD1. The CDR3 totals 15 residues. V lost 1 base, J lost 2 bases, and 1 base stayed unmatched. CDR1 and CDR2 (germline): SEHNR, FQNEAQ (reference sequence). The CDR3 bases are TGTGCCAGCAGCTTAGAGGGACAGACTAATGAAAAACTGTTTTTT. Its translation: CASSLEGQTNEKLFF.

The J gene is TRBJ1-4, the V gene TRBV11-2, with 7 bases lining up with TRBD1. There are 15 residues in the CDR3. J was trimmed by 2 bases and V by 5 bases; bases with no gene match: 5. Germline lookup yields CDR1 SGHAT and CDR2 FQNNGV. CDR3 protein: CASSPSTGTNEKLFF. CDR3 DNA: TGTGCCAGCAGCCCATCGACAGGGACTAATGAAAAACTGTTTTTT.

This chain joins TRBV11-2 and TRBJ2-1; TRBD2 matches at 11 bases. V lost 3 bases to trimming and J lost 6 bases; unmatched junction nucleotides: 7. Germline CDR1 reads SGHAT; CDR2 reads FQNNGV. This CDR3 is 16 amino acids long. CDR3 bases: TGTGCCAGCAGCTTCCTTAGCGGGAGGGCCGGCAATGAGCAGTTCTTC. This gives the protein CASSFLSGRAGNEQFF. The full variable domain, its missing parts supplied by reference TRBV11-2 and TRBJ2-1, is EAGVAQSPRYKIIEKRQSVAFWCNPISGHATLYWYQQILGQGPKLLIQFQNNGVVDDSQLPKDRFSAERLKGVDSTLKIQPAKLEDSAVYLCASSFLSGRAGNEQFFGPGTRLTVL.

On this clone: One end of the junction does not line up with germline, which may come from a read error. This rearrangement joins TRBV7-9 to TRBJ1-3; D might be TRBD1 (5 bases). This CDR3 is built from 16 residues. The germline V gene has CDR1 SEHNR and CDR2 FQNEAQ (reference sequence). CDR3 in amino acids: CASSYGVGDSGNTIYF. The CDR3 DNA reads as TGTGCCAGCAGCTACGGGGTAGGGGACTCTGGAAATACCATATATTTT.

The chain links TRBV25-1 to TRBJ2-7; D not certain. From germline, CDR1 is MGHDK and CDR2 SYGVNS. The CDR3 runs to 12 residues. The ends were cut back, 6 bases at V and 6 bases at J, with 12 bases in the middle. The CDR3 sequence: CASSNLWGEQYF. In nucleotides, the CDR3 is TGTGCCAGCAGCAACTTATGGGGCGAGCAGTACTTC.

The chain uses TRBV5-1 and TRBJ1-2; D gene ambiguous. Germline V lookup: CDR1 SGHRS, CDR2 YFSETQ. The CDR3 extends over 14 amino acids. V dropped 0 bases and J dropped 4 bases, with 10 bases sitting between them. CDR3 bases: TGCGCCAGCAGCTTGGAGACGACGAGCTATGGCTACACCTTC. It specifies CASSLETTSYGYTF.

This clone was observed a single time. The genes are TRBV28 and TRBJ2-2, with 11 bases aligning to TRBD2. The trim removed 6 bases at V and 3 bases at J, leaving 3 bases unmatched. The CDR3 runs 15 residues. Germline V gene data show CDR1 as MDHEN and CDR2 as SYDVKM. The CDR3 region has the DNA TGTGCCAGCAGCCCACTAGCGGGAGACACCGGGGAGCTGTTTTTT. Residues: CASSPLAGDTGELFF. Looking up the rest from reference TRBV28 and TRBJ2-2 gives the full variable domain: DVKVTQSSRYLVKRTGEKVFLECVQDMDHENMFWYRQDPGLGLRLIYFSYDVKMKEKGDIPEGYSVSREKKERFSLILESASTNQTSMYLCASSPLAGDTGELFFGEGSRLTVL.

The rearrangement uses TRBV29-1 and TRBJ1-1; D might be TRBD1 (5 bases). Germline-derived CDR1 and CDR2 are SQVTM and ANQGSEA. V was pared by 6 bases and J by 4 bases, with 12 bases between. This CDR3 is built from 12 residues. The CDR3 loop is CSVRGGGTEAFF. The CDR3 DNA sequence: TGCAGCGTACGCGGCGGGGGCACTGAAGCTTTCTTT.

This chain joins TRBV7-9 and TRBJ2-2, with D uncertain. This CDR3 has 12 amino acids. The V end lost 2 bases, the J end lost 8 bases, and 6 bases lay between the germline ends. Germline CDR1 reads SEHNR; CDR2 reads FQNEAQ (reference sequence). CDR3 bases: TGTGCCAGCAGCTTACTAGTAGGGGAGCTGTTTTTT. It codes for CASSLLVGELFF.

The chain couples TRBV13 to TRBJ2-2, with a tentative D call TRBD2 (5 bases). Germline lookup yields CDR1 PRHDT and CDR2 FYEKMQ (reference sequence). The length of the CDR3 is 14 residues. V lost 4 bases to trimming and J lost 4 bases, with 10 bases between them. The CDR3 DNA reads as TGTGCCAGCAGCTCCAGGACTGTCACCGGGGAGCTGTTTTTT. This encodes CASSSRTVTGELFF.

The chain combines TRBV5-1 with TRBJ1-1, with a tentative D call TRBD1 (6 bases). In germline, CDR1 is SGHRS, CDR2 YFSETQ. V was trimmed by 0 bases and J by 1 base, leaving 16 bases between them. The CDR3 consists of 17 residues. The CDR3 is CASSLVTGGLQNTEAFF. The CDR3 DNA sequence: TGCGCCAGCAGCTTGGTTACGGGGGGGCTTCAGAACACTGAAGCTTTCTTT.